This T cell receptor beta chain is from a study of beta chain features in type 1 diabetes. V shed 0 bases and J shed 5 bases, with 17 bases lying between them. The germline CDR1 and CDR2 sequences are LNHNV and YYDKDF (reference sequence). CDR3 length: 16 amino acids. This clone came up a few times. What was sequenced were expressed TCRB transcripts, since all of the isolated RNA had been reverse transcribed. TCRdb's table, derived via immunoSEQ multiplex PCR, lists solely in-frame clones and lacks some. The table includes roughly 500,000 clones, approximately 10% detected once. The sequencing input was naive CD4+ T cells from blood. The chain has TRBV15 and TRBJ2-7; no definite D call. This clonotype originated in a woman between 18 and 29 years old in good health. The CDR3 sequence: CATSRDGAWGSHEQYF. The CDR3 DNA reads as TGTGCCACCAGCAGAGATGGTGCGTGGGGTAGCCACGAGCAGTACTTC.